The entry that follows covers one T cell receptor (beta chain) sequence. Its cognate antigen is unknown. Only in-frame clones appear in the TCRdb table, and some are missing; sequencing was by immunoSEQ multiplex PCR. This sample has about 140,000 clones, with 70% to 90% found just once. This entry is derived from a study of T cell responses to AZD1222 COVID-19 vaccine. Study information: Some second doses came at about 4 weeks and others at about 12 weeks; these were pooled. Study-level points and caveats: There were vaccine-associated CD4 TCRs across spike, dominant at 160-218 and 743-854. It should be noted that donors were predominantly white British and more often female, and clonal diversity was possibly underestimated.

CDR1 MGHRA and CDR2 YSYEKL come from the germline V gene. V was clipped by 1 base and J by 2 bases; unmatched bases: 3. The CDR3 is 17 residues long. The chain links TRBV4-1 to TRBJ2-6, with 9 positions matching TRBD1. The TCR was taken from an adult in good health. The material was peripheral blood, obtained on day 0 of AZD1222 vaccination. The CDR3 DNA follows: TGCGCCAGCAGCCAAGCAACAGGGGGCGCTGGGGCCAACGTCCTGACTTTC. It specifies CASSQATGGAGANVLTF.